The 20 T cell receptor beta chains below all came from one sample that was sequenced in a study of blood T cell repertoires in COVID-19. Using immunoSEQ multiplex PCR, the repertoire was profiled, and TCRdb retains in-frame clones only, with some absent. The sample records roughly 220,000 clones, roughly 84% being singletons. Sequences were obtained from peripheral blood. The source is a man aged 50 to 60 who had recovered from COVID-19.

DNA for the CDR3: TGTGCCAGCAGTATCGGACTAGCGGGAGGTCTGGATACGCAGTATTTT. Protein product: CASSIGLAGGLDTQYF. This chain uses TRBV27 with TRBJ2-3; 14 nucleotides agree with TRBD2. V lost 5 bases to trimming and J lost 6 bases; unmatched junction nucleotides: 7. The length of the CDR3 is 16 residues. Germline values: CDR1 MNHEY, CDR2 SMNVEV (reference sequence).

The CDR3 protein is CASSLGSGTVNSPLHF. CDR3 in DNA: TGTGCCAGCAGCTTAGGGTCCGGGACAGTAAATTCACCCCTCCACTTT. The chain uses TRBV5-6 and TRBJ1-6, with TRBD1 matching over 7 bases. Trimming at V came to 2 bases and at J to 7 bases, leaving 9 bases not matched to a gene. The germline gives CDR1 SGHDT, CDR2 YYEEEE. The CDR3 extends over 16 amino acids.

V gene TRBV11-2 combines with J gene TRBJ2-7, with D perhaps TRBD1 (6 bases). CDR1 is SGHAT, CDR2 FQNNGV, per germline. V lost 5 bases to trimming and J lost 7 bases, with 9 bases between them. CDR3 size: 11 residues. Here the CDR3 reads CASSAQGEQYF. In nucleotides, the CDR3 is TGTGCCAGCAGCGCCCAGGGGGAGCAGTACTTC.

V is TRBV6-6 and J is TRBJ1-3, with a tentative D call TRBD1 (6 bases). The length of the CDR3 is 15 residues. V lost 0 bases to trimming and J lost 1 base, with 7 bases between them. CDR1 and CDR2 from the germline V gene are MNHNY and SVGAGI (reference sequence). The CDR3 region is CASSYSGTSGNTIYF. Written as DNA, the CDR3 is TGTGCCAGCAGTTACTCCGGGACATCTGGAAACACCATATATTTT.

The CDR3 DNA reads TGTGCCTGGAGTACAGGTTTTGGAAACACCATATATTTT. Its translation: CAWSTGFGNTIYF. This chain uses TRBV30 with TRBJ1-3; a weak D match, TRBD1 (5 bases). Deletions cut 2 bases from V and 3 bases from J, with 8 bases between. Germline V gene lookup returns CDR1 GTSNPN and CDR2 SVGIG (reference sequence). The CDR3 is 13 amino acids.

This sequence joins TRBV5-1 and TRBJ1-6, with 8 bases fitting TRBD1. This CDR3 has 16 residues. Trimming removed 4 bases from V and 12 bases from J; junction bases left unmatched: 15. CDR1 SGHRS and CDR2 YFSETQ come from the germline V gene. CDR3 protein: CASSLGGTGDFRPLHF. As DNA, the CDR3 is TGCGCCAGCAGCCTGGGTGGGACAGGAGATTTTCGACCCCTCCACTTT.

The chain carries TRBV30 and TRBJ1-4; D remains unclear. Germline values: CDR1 GTSNPN, CDR2 SVGIG (reference sequence). Trimming removed 1 base from V and 5 bases from J, with 14 bases in between. This CDR3 comprises 15 residues. In DNA, the CDR3 is TGTGCCTGGAGTGAACAGTGGGTTGGAAATGAAAAACTGTTTTTT. Its protein is CAWSEQWVGNEKLFF. The full variable domain, with the rest looked up from reference TRBV30 and TRBJ1-4, is SQTIHQWPATLVQPVGSPLSLECTVEGTSNPNLYWYRQAAGRGLQLLFYSVGIGQISSEVPQNLSASRPQDRQFILSSKKLLLSDSGFYLCAWSEQWVGNEKLFFGSGTQLSVL.

The chain combines TRBV20-1 with TRBJ2-1; D unclear. Germline CDR1 is DFQATT and CDR2 is SNEGSKA (reference sequence). The CDR3 is 11 amino acids. V was shortened by 3 bases and J by 4 bases, with 4 bases between the two germline ends. CDR3 region: CSASPYNEQFF. The DNA for the CDR3 is TGCAGTGCTAGCCCGTACAATGAGCAGTTCTTC.

The rearrangement links TRBV27 to TRBJ2-2, with 10 bases that match TRBD1. Germline assignment: CDR1 MNHEY and CDR2 SMNVEV (reference sequence). The CDR3 is 17 residues long. With V trimmed by 1 base and J by 5 bases, 7 bases remained unmatched. This CDR3 reads CASSLWGQGRRTGELFF. The DNA of the CDR3 is TGTGCCAGCAGTTTATGGGGACAGGGGCGTCGGACCGGGGAGCTGTTTTTT.

The chain carries TRBV27 and TRBJ1-1; D unclear. The CDR3 extends over 13 amino acids. CDR1 MNHEY and CDR2 SMNVEV come from the germline V gene (reference sequence). Trimming took 3 bases from V and 5 from J, leaving 10 bases between them. CDR3 DNA: TGTGCCAGCAGTTTCTCGGGGATAACTGAAGCTTTCTTT. It codes for CASSFSGITEAFF.

This rearrangement joins TRBV6-5 to TRBJ2-7; TRBD1 might be the D (6 bases). Trimming removed 5 bases from V and 2 bases from J, with 13 bases in between. In germline, CDR1 is MNHEY, CDR2 SVGAGI. This CDR3 has 14 amino acids. The CDR3 is CASSLDRITYEQYF. The DNA for the CDR3 is TGTGCCAGCAGTCTAGACAGGATTACCTACGAGCAGTACTTC.

The V call is TRBV19, the J call TRBJ2-2; the match to TRBD1 covers 10 bases. This CDR3 has 16 amino acids. CDR1 and CDR2 from the germline V gene are LNHDA and SQIVND (reference sequence). Trimming cost V 3 bases and J 3 bases; bases outside gene matches: 4. The CDR3 region has the DNA TGTGCCAGTAGTATCTGGGACAGGGGATACACCGGGGAGCTGTTTTTT. It yields the protein CASSIWDRGYTGELFF. Based on the CDR3 plus reference TRBV19 and TRBJ2-2, the full variable domain is DGGITQSPKYLFRKEGQNVTLSCEQNLNHDAMYWYRQDPGQGLRLIYYSQIVNDFQKGDIAEGYSVSREKKESFPLTVTSAQKNPTAFYLCASSIWDRGYTGELFFGEGSRLTVL.

This chain joins TRBV27 and TRBJ2-3; 14 nucleotides align to TRBD2. V lost 7 bases and J lost 6; bases outside the gene matches: 15. This CDR3 is 18 amino acids long. Germline assignment: CDR1 MNHEY and CDR2 SMNVEV (reference sequence). CDR3 bases: TGTGCCAGCAATCCCGCGGGACTAGCGGGAGATACACGTGATACGCAGTATTTT. Protein product: CASNPAGLAGDTRDTQYF.

The chain uses TRBV24-1 and TRBJ2-3; 8 nucleotides align to TRBD2. CDR1 and CDR2 from the germline V gene are KGHDR and SFDVKD. Trimming at V came to 4 bases and at J to 4 bases, leaving 12 bases not matched to a gene. The CDR3 runs 17 residues. The CDR3 DNA sequence: TGTGCCACCAGTGACCTCAACGTAGCGGGAAGGGCAGATACGCAGTATTTT. It codes for CATSDLNVAGRADTQYF.

The V gene is TRBV7-9, the J gene TRBJ1-2; 12 nucleotides align to TRBD1. V shed 3 bases and J 5 bases; nucleotides not matched to a gene: 10. From germline, CDR1 is SEHNR and CDR2 FQNEAQ (reference sequence). This CDR3 is built from 17 residues. CDR3 bases: TGTGCCAGCAGCTTGTGGGGGACAGGGGGCGATCAATATGGCTACACCTTC. Translated, it gives CASSLWGTGGDQYGYTF.

The V call is TRBV5-1, the J call TRBJ1-1; 7 bases map to TRBD1. Trimming at V came to 4 bases and at J to 2 bases, leaving 2 bases not matched to a gene. CDR1 SGHRS and CDR2 YFSETQ come from the germline V gene. The CDR3 is 13 amino acids. The DNA of the CDR3 is TGCGCCAGCAGCCGGGACAGAAACACTGAAGCTTTCTTT. Its translation: CASSRDRNTEAFF.

J is TRBJ2-7 and V is TRBV5-4; 11 bases align to TRBD1. Germline trimming cut 0 bases from V and 3 bases from J; bases unmatched to any gene: 2. This CDR3 has 15 amino acids. CDR1 and CDR2 (germline): SGHNT, YYREEE (reference sequence). In DNA form, the CDR3 reads TGTGCCAGCAGCTTGGCCGGGACAGGGGGCTACGAGCAGTACTTC. Translation gives CASSLAGTGGYEQYF. The full variable domain, in which reference TRBV5-4 and TRBJ2-7 provide the parts outside the CDR3, is ETGVTQSPTHLIKTRGQQVTLRCSSQSGHNTVSWYQQALGQGPQFIFQYYREEENGRGNFPPRFSGLQFPNYSSELNVNALELDDSALYLCASSLAGTGGYEQYFGPGTRLTVT.

V usage is TRBV9 and J usage is TRBJ2-3; unclear D gene. This CDR3 has 15 residues. Per germline, CDR1 SGDLS and CDR2 YYNGEE. Trimming left V 4 bases short and J 3 bases short, with 15 bases between. DNA for the CDR3: TGTGCCAGCAGCAAACACAAGAACCCTACAGATACGCAGTATTTT. Amino acids: CASSKHKNPTDTQYF.

The gene calls are TRBV18 and TRBJ2-1; 9 bases fit TRBD2. CDR1 and CDR2 (germline): KGHSH, LQKENI. The ends lost 4 bases at V and 7 bases at J; junction bases unmatched: 2. The length of the CDR3 is 13 residues. CDR3 protein: CASSLLAGNEQFF. CDR3 sequence (DNA): TGTGCCAGCTCACTCCTAGCGGGGAATGAGCAGTTCTTC.

The genes are TRBV19 and TRBJ1-2; D might be TRBD1 (6 bases). The CDR3 spans 14 residues. The germline V and J ends were trimmed by 5 bases and 4 bases, with 14 bases remaining between them. CDR1 and CDR2 (germline): LNHDA, SQIVND (reference sequence). The CDR3 DNA is TGTGCCAGTAGTTCAACAGGGACGGCCTATGGCTACACCTTC. It translates to CASSSTGTAYGYTF.